The 19 T cell receptor beta chains in this list originate from one sample, sequenced in a study of T cell changes during pregnancy in multiple sclerosis. Sequencing was performed with immunoSEQ multiplex PCR; in TCRdb, only in-frame clones are kept and a portion is missing. The table lists tens of thousands of clones, around 92% of them singletons. This specimen consisted of peripheral blood, obtained in the third trimester of pregnancy. The receptors stem from a female donor in good health, enrolled as a control in a pregnancy study.

This chain uses TRBV28 with TRBJ2-7, with 8 bases matching TRBD2. Germline values: CDR1 MDHEN, CDR2 SYDVKM. The length of the CDR3 is 14 residues. V was clipped by 6 bases and J by 0 bases; unmatched bases: 4. As DNA, the CDR3 is TGTGCCAGCAGAATTAGCGGGAACTCCTACGAGCAGTACTTC. Protein sequence: CASRISGNSYEQYF.

The chain employs TRBV5-6 and TRBJ2-5; 7 bases align to TRBD1. The J segment lost 4 bases and the V segment lost 3 bases, leaving 9 bases of the junction unmatched. Germline V gives CDR1 SGHDT, CDR2 YYEEEE. CDR3 length: 15 residues. This CDR3 reads CASSSPTRQGETQYF. In DNA form, the CDR3 reads TGTGCCAGCAGCTCGCCAACCAGACAGGGAGAGACCCAGTACTTC.

V usage is TRBV18 and J usage is TRBJ1-2; 10 bases map to TRBD1. Unmatched junction bases numbered 8, after V lost 6 bases and J lost 7 bases. The length of the CDR3 is 14 residues. Germline CDR1 is KGHSH and CDR2 is LQKENI. CDR3 sequence reads: CASSQTGTGAGYTF. In nucleotides, the CDR3 is TGTGCCAGCTCCCAGACCGGGACAGGGGCTGGCTACACCTTC.

About this clone itself: At one end the junction does not follow the germline gene, possibly because of a read error. The V and J genes are TRBV7-7 and TRBJ1-1, with 7 bases aligning to TRBD1. The CDR3 length is 12 residues. Germline V lookup: CDR1 SSHAT, CDR2 FNYEAQ (reference sequence). This CDR3 reads CASSLGTAEAFF. The CDR3 DNA follows: TGTGCTAGCAGCTTAGGGACAGCCGAAGCTTTCTTT.

The V gene is TRBV9, the J gene TRBJ2-5, with TRBD2 as a possible D gene (6 bases). The germline CDR1 and CDR2 sequences are SGDLS and YYNGEE. V gave up 0 bases and J gave up 5 bases, with 20 bases separating them. This CDR3 spans 17 amino acids. CDR3 in DNA: TGTGCCAGCAGCGTAGCTTTTGTCGGGGGAGGCGATGAGACCCAGTACTTC. This codes for CASSVAFVGGGDETQYF.

This clone has a single count. The V call is TRBV2, the J call TRBJ2-1, with 12 bases that match TRBD2. With V trimmed by 5 bases and J by 0 bases, 11 bases remained unmatched. CDR1 is SNHLY and CDR2 is FYNNEI in the germline V gene. The CDR3 is 19 residues long. The CDR3 DNA is TGTGCCAGCAGTAGGGAACTAGCGGGGGGTACGAGCTCCTACAATGAGCAGTTCTTC. This codes for CASSRELAGGTSSYNEQFF.

The chain combines TRBV11-2 with TRBJ2-3, with D perhaps matching TRBD1 (7 bases). V lost 5 bases, J lost 6 bases, and 15 bases lay in between. Germline CDR1 is SGHAT and CDR2 is FQNNGV. This CDR3 spans 14 amino acids. The CDR3 DNA reads TGTGCCAGCAGCCGACAGGGAGGTTGGGATACGCAGTATTTT. This codes for CASSRQGGWDTQYF.

This clone was found once. The chain couples TRBV5-6 to TRBJ2-1, with D possibly matching TRBD1 (5 bases). Germline CDR1 and CDR2: SGHDT and YYEEEE. With 3 bases removed from V and 6 bases from J, the gap between germline ends came to 16 bases. CDR3 length: 15 residues. As DNA, the CDR3 is TGTGCCAGCAGCTCCCCCGGACAAAACGGCAATGAGCAGTTCTTC. This translates into CASSSPGQNGNEQFF.

The V call is TRBV4-2, the J call TRBJ2-5; TRBD2 might be the D (6 bases). CDR1 LGHNA and CDR2 YNFKEQ come from the germline V gene. The CDR3 runs to 15 residues. V was cut by 4 bases and J by 2 bases, with 14 bases left in between. The CDR3 sequence: CASSLGASGQETQYF. The CDR3 DNA sequence: TGTGCCAGCAGCCTAGGGGCCAGCGGGCAAGAGACCCAGTACTTC.

This sequence joins TRBV6-1 and TRBJ2-3; 9 bases match TRBD1. This CDR3 spans 20 amino acids. The germline CDR1 and CDR2 sequences are MNHNS and SASEGT. V dropped 2 bases and J dropped 2; count of bases not matched to a gene: 17. The CDR3 sequence is CASSEFPTRDRDGDTDTQYF. DNA for the CDR3: TGTGCCAGCAGTGAATTTCCAACCCGGGACAGGGACGGAGACACAGATACGCAGTATTTT.

The chain is built from TRBV10-3 and TRBJ2-3, with 8 bases matching TRBD2. J was trimmed by 6 bases and V by 0 bases; bases with no gene match: 2. CDR1 is ENHRY and CDR2 is SYGVKD in the germline V gene. CDR3 size: 14 residues. DNA for the CDR3: TGTGCCATCAGTGAGTCGAGCGGGAGTGATACGCAGTATTTT. Amino acid sequence: CAISESSGSDTQYF.

In nucleotides, the CDR3 is TGTGCCAGCACCCGACAGACTTCGGCGAGTGAAAAACTGTTTTTT. Translated: CASTRQTSASEKLFF. The chain combines TRBV27 with TRBJ1-4; D is possibly TRBD1 (5 bases). The V end was cut by 7 bases, the J end by 7 bases, with 19 bases between. Germline CDR1 is MNHEY and CDR2 is SMNVEV (reference sequence). The CDR3 runs to 15 residues.

This chain uses TRBV27 with TRBJ1-1; D remains unclear. V lost 6 bases to trimming and J lost 1 base, with 9 bases between them. CDR1 and CDR2 from the germline V gene are MNHEY and SMNVEV (reference sequence). The CDR3 loop spans 13 amino acids. The CDR3 reads CASRTPENTEAFF. For the CDR3, the DNA is TGTGCCAGCAGGACTCCAGAGAACACTGAAGCTTTCTTT.

This chain uses TRBV6-6 with TRBJ1-2, with TRBD1 identical over 8 bases. V was clipped by 5 bases and J by 0 bases; unmatched bases: 2. This CDR3 is built from 14 residues. Germline lookup yields CDR1 MNHNY and CDR2 SVGAGI (reference sequence). The DNA for the CDR3 is TGTGCCAGCAGTAGACAGGGGACTAACTATGGCTACACCTTC. Translation gives CASSRQGTNYGYTF.

V usage is TRBV7-3 and J usage is TRBJ1-2, with 7 bases matching TRBD1. Germline assignment: CDR1 SGHTA and CDR2 FQGTGA. Trimming removed 0 bases from V and 2 bases from J; junction bases left unmatched: 6. This CDR3 is built from 16 residues. The DNA of the CDR3 is TGTGCCAGCAGCTTAACCGGGGACAGTAGGAACTATGGCTACACCTTC. This gives the protein CASSLTGDSRNYGYTF.

This rearrangement joins TRBV7-9 to TRBJ1-1; 9 bases are a match to TRBD1. V dropped 4 bases and J dropped 7; count of bases not matched to a gene: 10. This CDR3 spans 15 amino acids. Germline V gene sequence: CDR1 SEHNR, CDR2 FQNEAQ (reference sequence). The CDR3 region is CASSSRGTGFGEAFF. CDR3 sequence (DNA): TGTGCCAGCAGCTCGAGGGGGACAGGGTTTGGTGAAGCTTTCTTT.

V usage is TRBV28 and J usage is TRBJ1-2, with D possibly matching TRBD1 (6 bases). The CDR3 has 15 residues. Germline CDR1 is MDHEN and CDR2 is SYDVKM. Trimming cost V 5 bases and J 4 bases, with 17 bases left between them. Here the CDR3 DNA reads TGTGCCAGCAGTAGACGACAGGAATCTATCTATGGCTACACCTTC. Amino acids: CASSRRQESIYGYTF.

The chain uses TRBV2 and TRBJ1-1, with 11 bases fitting TRBD1. In germline, CDR1 is SNHLY, CDR2 FYNNEI. V dropped 3 bases and J dropped 5; count of bases not matched to a gene: 5. The CDR3 sequence is 15 residues long. The CDR3 sequence is CASSEGTGGWTEAFF. For the CDR3, the DNA is TGTGCCAGCAGTGAGGGGACAGGGGGATGGACTGAAGCTTTCTTT. The whole variable domain, remainder taken from reference TRBV2 and TRBJ1-1, is EPEVTQTPSHQVTQMGQEVILRCVPISNHLYFYWYRQILGQKVEFLVSFYNNEISEKSEIFDDQFSVERPDGSNFTLKIRSTKLEDSAMYFCASSEGTGGWTEAFFGQGTRLTVV.

The CDR3 region is CAISPGQGAEGYTF. The CDR3 region has the DNA TGTGCCATCAGCCCGGGACAGGGGGCAGAGGGCTACACCTTC. The rearrangement joins TRBV10-3 to TRBJ1-2, with 12 bases identical to TRBD1. CDR1 is ENHRY and CDR2 is SYGVKD in the germline V gene. The V segment lost 6 bases and the J segment 8 bases; nucleotides outside the gene matches: 7. There are 14 residues in the CDR3.